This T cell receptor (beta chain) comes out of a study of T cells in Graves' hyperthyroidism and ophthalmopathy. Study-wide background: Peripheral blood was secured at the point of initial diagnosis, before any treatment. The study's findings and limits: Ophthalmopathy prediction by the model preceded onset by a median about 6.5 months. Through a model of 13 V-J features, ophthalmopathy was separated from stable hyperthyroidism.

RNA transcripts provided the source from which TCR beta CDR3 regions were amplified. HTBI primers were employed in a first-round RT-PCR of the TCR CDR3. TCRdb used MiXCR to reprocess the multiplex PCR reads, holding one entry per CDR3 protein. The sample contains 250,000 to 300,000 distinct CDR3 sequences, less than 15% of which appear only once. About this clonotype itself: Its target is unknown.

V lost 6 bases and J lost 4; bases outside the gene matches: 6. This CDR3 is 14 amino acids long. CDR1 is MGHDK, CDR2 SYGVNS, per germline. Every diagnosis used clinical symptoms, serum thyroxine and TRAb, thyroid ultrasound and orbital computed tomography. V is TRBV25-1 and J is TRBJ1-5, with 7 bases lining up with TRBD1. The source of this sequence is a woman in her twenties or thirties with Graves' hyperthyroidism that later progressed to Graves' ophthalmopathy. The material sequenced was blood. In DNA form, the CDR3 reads TGTGCCAGCAGCCAAACAGGGGAGAATCAGCCCCAGCATTTT. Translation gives CASSQTGENQPQHF.